This T cell receptor (beta chain) appears in the sequencing data of a study of early T cells in non-severe SARS-CoV-2 infection. A single record per CDR3 protein comes from TCRdb applying MiXCR to the 5' RACE reads. The table shows roughly 62,000 distinct CDR3 sequences, with more than 7% occurring only once. This clonotype was seen many times. V dropped 4 bases and J dropped 3 bases, with 12 bases sitting between them. The CDR3 runs to 14 residues. Looked up from germline, CDR1 is MNHNS and CDR2 is SASEGT. The clonotype was recovered from an adult who was a healthcare worker with PCR-confirmed SARS-CoV-2 infection or an uninfected control (not recorded which). Input material: whole blood. The V gene is TRBV6-1, the J gene TRBJ1-2; D perhaps matches TRBD1 (5 bases). CDR3 in DNA: TGTGCCAGCAGTGTAAGGGGTAGTGACTATGGCTACACCTTC. It codes for CASSVRGSDYGYTF.